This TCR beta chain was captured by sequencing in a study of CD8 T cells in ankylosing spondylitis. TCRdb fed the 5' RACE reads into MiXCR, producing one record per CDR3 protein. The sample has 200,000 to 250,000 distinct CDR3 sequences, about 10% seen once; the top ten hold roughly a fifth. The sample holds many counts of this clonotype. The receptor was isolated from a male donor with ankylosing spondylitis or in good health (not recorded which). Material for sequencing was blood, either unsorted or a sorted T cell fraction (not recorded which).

The CDR3, as DNA: TGTGCCAGCAGCCACCAAATGCCGGGACTTTCGAACACCGGGGAGCTGTTTTTT. This codes for CASSHQMPGLSNTGELFF. This sequence joins TRBV7-3 and TRBJ2-2, with D perhaps TRBD2 (6 bases). Germline V gene data show CDR1 as SGHTA and CDR2 as FQGTGA. This CDR3 comprises 18 residues. V shed 5 bases and J shed 0 bases, with 19 bases lying between them.